This TCR beta chain was captured by sequencing in a study of T-cell reconstitution after alpha-beta-depleted transplantation in children. Unique molecular identifiers were incorporated during preparation of the TCRbeta library. One entry per CDR3 protein, called by TCRdb with MiXCR from the PCR reads. The top ten hold under 35% of the sample, which has 440,000 or so distinct CDR3 sequences, roughly two fifths seen once. CDR3 length equals 11 residues. V was shortened by 3 bases and J by 10 bases, with 7 bases between the two germline ends. Germline assignment: CDR1 WSHSY and CDR2 SAAADI. This clonotype showed up just a few times. Its antigen is not identified. Overall study results and limits: After transplant, high TCRbeta diversity at day 60 in some patients arose from surviving recipient T cells and thymic progenitors.

This TCR was sampled from a girl between 2 and 10 years old with aplastic anemia, due to receive a stem cell transplant. The J gene is TRBJ2-1, the V gene TRBV10-2; D is unclear. Specimen: PBMCs, collected before TCRalphabeta/CD19-depleted stem cell transplant. The CDR3, as DNA: TGCGCCAGCAGTGAACCCAGAGAGCAGTTCTTC. As protein: CASSEPREQFF.